This TCR beta chain was sequenced for a study of blood T cells in healthy people across ages (dated by TCRdb to between 2014 and 2017). With regard to the full study: In model experiments, roughly one uniquely barcoded TCR beta cDNA molecule per two T cells was captured by template switching. Age-related changes in TCR beta repertoire diversity were measured in the study by deep sequencing normalized with unique cDNA molecular identifiers. Donors were grouped into four age groups: young (average approximately 15 years), middle-aged (about 38), aged (around 60) and long-lived (about 89). For two donors (one aged 18 to 30 and one aged 80 or older), the study analyzed two additional independent replicas of 1 million unique cDNA reads from the same blood draw. Points the paper makes about the study in general: As age increased, observed TCR beta diversity per million T cells dropped in a roughly linear way, and a significant reduction was already evident by age about 40. The CMV infection status of donors was not known, potentially confounding age-related changes in expanded clonotypes. Conclusive comparison of naive and antigen-experienced compartments was prevented by the profiling of bulk unsorted PBMCs. Observed TCR beta diversity correlated strongly with the percentage of naive T cells measured by flow cytometry. Total diversity estimates from one million sequenced T cells were considered lower bounds and underestimates. Compared with the aged group, the long-lived group had more naive CD4+ T cells, fewer expanded clones and increased TCR diversity, suggesting age selection.

Concerning this clonotype: There is no known antigen for this receptor. No base-level quality is on record; no much larger clone is a single base apart.

Library generation was performed with 5' RACE. The reads were generated on an Illumina HiSeq 2500. The second PCR ran for roughly 6 to 11 cycles and used a J-beta primer mix along with a sample-barcoded 5' primer. Each TCR beta cDNA molecule received a unique molecular identifier from a template-switch 5' adaptor carrying 12 random nucleotides. At least 3 million CDR3-containing paired-end reads were obtained from each sample. First-strand cDNA was synthesized from all RNA with the Mint cDNA synthesis kit, primed by a TRBC-specific oligonucleotide. After uracil-DNA glycosylase treatment, a first 18-cycle PCR used universal primers M1SS and BC2_uni_R on all cDNA. As for the original processing: Each sample was normalized by randomly selecting 1 million high-quality reads, each carrying a distinct molecular identifier. Reads with shared molecular identifiers were discarded instead of being binned into consensus sequences. MiTCR, set to a Q25 quality threshold and the strictest error-elimination algorithm, was used for CDR3 identification, clonotype clustering and error correction. A nonparametric unseen species model with Euler transformation was used to estimate lower-bound total TCR beta diversity. The raw public data were reprocessed by TCRdb itself: fastp quality trimming at Q25, MiXCR clonotype calling, in-frame beta chains only. One record per CDR3 amino acid sequence lists the most common genes and DNA. TCRdb assigned the V and J calls; the authors' analysis was not used. The sample has approximately 490,000 distinct CDR3 sequences on record, 20% to 30% of them singletons. The top ten clonotypes cover around 10% of the sample.

The approximately 40 donors, aged roughly 6 to 100 years, were systemically healthy Caucasian individuals from Russia. About 10 milliliters of peripheral blood were collected from each donor into EDTA-treated Vacutainer tubes. Ficoll-Paque density-gradient centrifugation was used to isolate PBMCs, with at least 7 million per sample. Trizol reagent was used to extract total RNA from the PBMCs, yielding at least 5.5 micrograms per sample. The percentages of naive CD45RAhigh/CD27high T cells were determined by flow cytometry on a PBMC aliquot from every donor. This sample also appeared in a second study, on T cells of mothers and their children. According to the second study: The donors were nine systemically healthy Caucasian individuals, made up of three mothers and their six children. cDNA synthesis used all of the extracted RNA, with around 1.5 ug of RNA in each 15 ul reaction. In the second PCR, the M1S primer added sample barcodes and 2-4 random nucleotides. Over 9.5 million TCR beta CDR3 reads came from each mother, compared with around 3 million reads from each child. In both related and unrelated pairs, thymic selection shapes the output of TCR recombination in a similar way, with inherited differences having only a minor effect. Related mother-child pairs always showed normalized repertoire overlap that was slightly higher than in unrelated mother-child pairs, though the difference was never significant. No persistent microchimeric T cell clones were detected, at a sensitivity of roughly 99 clones per million clonotypes. The study used deep NGS to compare TCR beta repertoires of mothers and children, seeking features distinguishing related mother-child pairs from unrelated individuals. On average, the children were approximately 11 +/- 4 years old, while the mothers were about 37 +/- 4 years old. After adapters were ligated using NEBNext reagents, the libraries underwent 100+100 nt paired-end sequencing on an Illumina HiSeq 2000. To avoid cross-contamination, the mother libraries and the child libraries were prepared a month apart and sequenced in separate runs. For each donor, somewhere between about 450,000 and 2,200,000 distinct TCR beta clonotypes were identified. Naive TCR beta clonotypes were estimated from low-frequency clonotypes matched to each donor's FACS-determined naive share, without sorting.

This TCR was recovered from a boy between 10 and 17 years old in good health. The sample was blood.

The nucleotides read TGTGCCAGCAGGAACGGACAGGGCCGAGGCTACACCTTC. It codes for CASRNGQGRGYTF. The chain links TRBV6-5 with TRBJ1-2, with 8 middle bases fitting TRBD1. The germline V gene yields MNHEY for CDR1 and SVGAGI for CDR2. The CDR3 contains 13 residues, cysteine and phenylalanine counted. Only the CDR3 part of the read is kept: 39 bases, read in frame from the first base. Unmatched junction bases come to 8, with V trimmed by 6 bases and J by 8 bases.